This T cell receptor (beta chain) was found in a study of CXCR3-negative and CXCR3-positive naive CD8 T cells. This CDR3 spans 14 amino acids. Germline V gene data show CDR1 as SQVTM and CDR2 as ANQGSEA. Turning to this clonotype: Its antigen is as yet unknown.

General study results and limits: TRB CDR3 hydrophobicity was greater in CXCR3-positive naive cells than in CXCR3-negative naive cells. Comparison of naive CXCR3-negative and CXCR3-positive cells revealed similar TRBV-TRBJ usage, while memory cells differed.

Researchers sorted 300,000 cells of each CD8+ T cell subset in triplicate. All TRB cDNA libraries came from 5' RACE performed with UMI labels. TCRdb processed the 5' RACE reads again and assigns one entry to each CDR3 protein, with no DNA. The sample table sets out roughly 120,000 distinct CDR3 sequences. The receptor was derived from a human donor in good health. Some clones in this sample may be carry-over from other donors' samples. V is TRBV29-1 and J is TRBJ1-2; TCRdb lists TRBD1, though no DNA is available to test this call. Sequenced: naive CXCR3+ CD8+ T cells from blood. Stated subset: CD45RO-CCR7+CD27+CD95- naive CD8+ T cells expressing CXCR3 (TNR3+). CDR3 residues: CSVVPEGLIYGYTF.